Given below is one TCR beta chain in context. The naive CD8 population came from CD45RO-negative cells selected for CCR7, without terminally differentiated effector memory CD45RA+ cells. This was a deep-level run. Genomic DNA (from each subset) was split evenly across several immunoSEQ plates. Method: immunoSEQ multiplex PCR; TCRdb's copy keeps in-frame clones and lacks some. The sample yields about 870,000 clones, 80% to 95% seen once. The source of the sample is a study of shared clonotypes between healthy human individuals. This TCR was recovered from a man aged 25 to 40 in good health. The sequencing sample was made of naive CD8+ T cells sorted from blood.

The CDR3 reads CAISESLQGIEDNGYTF. In DNA form, the CDR3 reads TGTGCCATCAGTGAGTCTCTACAGGGAATAGAAGATAATGGCTACACCTTC. This sequence joins TRBV10-3 and TRBJ1-2; TRBD1 is a possible D gene (6 bases). The V gene's germline CDR1 is ENHRY and CDR2 SYGVKD. This CDR3 spans 17 amino acids. V gave up 0 bases and J gave up 6 bases, with 20 bases separating them.